This TCR beta chain was sequenced in a study of shared clonotypes between healthy human individuals. Study-wide context: Used for every donor were three CD4 naive, three CD4 memory, two CD8 naive and one CD8 memory plate. Study outcomes and limitations: Rarefaction gave evidence that sorted-subset sequencing remained incomplete despite large depth.

Regarding this clone: Antigen specificity is unknown.

This CDR3 region has 15 residues. Germline CDR1 and CDR2: SGHDT and YYEEEE. The V gene lost 0 bases and the J gene lost 0 bases, with 9 bases spanning the gap. Original data processing: Junction-only sequences produced by ImmunoSEQ had no quality scores, so filtering differed. The data were produced by immunoSEQ multiplex PCR, yet TCRdb's version contains in-frame clones alone and is incomplete. The DNA gave D and trimming, while V, J and clone size come from that table. The sample shows hundreds of thousands of clones, 60% to 75% of them seen only once. Sequencing was performed on memory CD4+ T cells sorted from blood. Sample subset: CD45RA-negative fraction. V gene TRBV5-6 combines with J gene TRBJ2-5, with D possibly being TRBD2 (6 bases). This sequence originates from a young woman in good health. The CDR3 region is CASSLAWGDQETQYF. The CDR3 DNA reads TGTGCCAGCAGCTTGGCCTGGGGGGACCAAGAGACCCAGTACTTC.